This entry lists 26 T cell receptor beta chains sequenced from one sample in a study of shared clonotypes between healthy human individuals (TCRdb year 2020). To prepare the library, the immunoSEQ multiplex PCR assay was applied. This is the immuneACCESS table as TCRdb keeps it, with only in-frame sequences that have V and J called. A part of the clones is gone; compared with another copy, unresolved V genes explain less than half, and the rest is unexplained. This sample has some 2,000,000 clones in its table, and 95% of those were observed once. The top ten clonotypes cover more than 0.1% of the sample. The sample consisted of naive CD4+ T cells sorted from blood. The intended sense of this specimen's cell subset or site label: CD45RA+ positively selected. The receptors shown here come from a man aged 18 to 30 in good health.

The chain employs TRBV21-1 and TRBJ2-7. TRBV21-1 is a documented pseudogene. This CDR3 has 13 amino acids. The CDR3 reads CASSRLGRHEQYF. CDR3 DNA sequence: TGTGCCAGCAGCCGGTTAGGGCGGCACGAGCAGTACTTC.

The chain recombines TRBV6-6 with TRBJ1-5; D might be TRBD1 (6 bases). V was pared by 4 bases and J by 5 bases, with 18 bases between. Germline CDR1 MNHNY, CDR2 SVGAGI (reference sequence). The CDR3 sequence is 16 residues long. The CDR3 is CASSFLYREADQPQHF. In nucleotides, the CDR3 is TGTGCCAGCAGTTTTTTGTACAGGGAAGCCGATCAGCCCCAGCATTTT.

This chain connects TRBV7-2 to TRBJ2-1, with 11 positions matching TRBD2. The CDR3 extends over 16 amino acids. In germline, CDR1 is SGHTA, CDR2 FQGNSA. With 5 bases clipped from V and 0 bases from J, the junction kept 3 bases outside the gene matches. CDR3 sequence (DNA): TGTGCCAGCAGCCTTAGCGGGGGGGTCTCCTACAATGAGCAGTTCTTC. Its protein is CASSLSGGVSYNEQFF. Full variable domain (rest looked up from reference TRBV7-2 and TRBJ2-1): GAGVSQSPSNKVTEKGKDVELRCDPISGHTALYWYRQSLGQGLEFLIYFQGNSAPDKSGLPSDRFSAERTGGSVSTLTIQRTQQEDSAVYLCASSLSGGVSYNEQFFGPGTRLTVL.

The chain joins TRBV6-5 to TRBJ1-4; 7 bases are shared with TRBD1. The CDR3 length is 14 residues. Germline CDR1 and CDR2: MNHEY and SVGAGI. J was trimmed by 8 bases and V by 7 bases; bases with no gene match: 10. CDR3 nucleotide sequence: TGTGCCAGCAAACGAAGACAGGGCAGGGAAAAACTGTTTTTT. This gives the protein CASKRRQGREKLFF.

On this clone itself: Other nucleotide sequences from this sample produce the same CDR3. The chain employs TRBV11-2 and TRBJ1-1; weak D call: TRBD1 (5 bases). Germline V gene sequence: CDR1 SGHAT, CDR2 FQNNGV. The CDR3 length is 13 residues. V was pared by 1 base and J by 4 bases, with 7 bases between. The chain's CDR3 is CASSLVDSTEAFF. CDR3 coding DNA: TGTGCCAGCAGCTTAGTTGACAGCACTGAAGCTTTCTTT. The full variable domain, its missing parts supplied by reference TRBV11-2 and TRBJ1-1, is EAGVAQSPRYKIIEKRQSVAFWCNPISGHATLYWYQQILGQGPKLLIQFQNNGVVDDSQLPKDRFSAERLKGVDSTLKIQPAKLEDSAVYLCASSLVDSTEAFFGQGTRLTVV.

The chain carries TRBV5-1 and TRBJ1-5, with D perhaps TRBD1 (5 bases). This CDR3 is built from 14 residues. The germline gives CDR1 SGHRS, CDR2 YFSETQ. The V end was cut by 0 bases, the J end by 5 bases, with 9 bases between. The CDR3 reads CASSLGLTDQPQHF. DNA of the CDR3: TGCGCCAGCAGCTTGGGATTGACAGATCAGCCCCAGCATTTT.

The chain combines TRBV19 with TRBJ2-1; D is perhaps TRBD2 (5 bases). There are 16 residues in the CDR3. V was clipped by 7 bases and J by 2 bases, with 18 bases between them. Germline values: CDR1 LNHDA, CDR2 SQIVND (reference sequence). The CDR3 here is CASTPKSGKAYNEQFF. CDR3 coding DNA: TGTGCCAGTACCCCCAAATCCGGGAAGGCCTACAATGAGCAGTTCTTC.

The chain combines TRBV4-1 with TRBJ1-4; no definite D call. This CDR3 has 17 amino acids. V was shortened by 2 bases and J by 0 bases, with 13 bases between the two germline ends. Germline values: CDR1 MGHRA, CDR2 YSYEKL. The CDR3 DNA sequence: TGCGCCAGCAGCCAACGGGGATTTACGGCAACTAATGAAAAACTGTTTTTT. Its translation is CASSQRGFTATNEKLFF.

This CDR3 is CASSSGAGNEKLFF. The CDR3 nucleotides are TGTGCCAGCAGTTCCGGGGCAGGGAATGAAAAACTGTTTTTT. The chain uses TRBV28 and TRBJ1-4; TRBD1 might be the D (5 bases). The germline V and J ends were trimmed by 4 bases and 5 bases, with 11 bases remaining between them. The CDR3 spans 14 residues. Germline CDR1 and CDR2: MDHEN and SYDVKM.

The V call is TRBV30, the J call TRBJ1-1; D possibly corresponds to TRBD1 (5 bases). CDR3 length: 15 residues. CDR1 is GTSNPN, CDR2 SVGIG, per germline (reference sequence). Trimming stripped 0 bases from V and 7 bases from J, with 18 bases between. This chain's CDR3 is CAWSVLGGGLVEAFF. The CDR3 DNA is TGTGCCTGGAGTGTACTGGGGGGAGGGTTGGTTGAAGCTTTCTTT.

This sequence joins TRBV7-9 and TRBJ2-1; no definite D call. Germline V gene sequence: CDR1 SEHNR, CDR2 FQNEAQ (reference sequence). The CDR3 totals 15 residues. V was clipped by 3 bases and J by 5 bases, with 14 bases between them. CDR3 bases: TGTGCCAGCAGCTTGGTCCTGGGTGGCGACAATGAGCAGTTCTTC. It translates to CASSLVLGGDNEQFF.

This chain links TRBV19 with TRBJ2-2, with D possibly matching TRBD2 (6 bases). Germline V lookup: CDR1 LNHDA, CDR2 SQIVND (reference sequence). The CDR3 loop spans 13 amino acids. Trimming cost V 4 bases and J 5 bases, with 8 bases left between them. CDR3 in DNA: TGTGCCAGTAGTAAGGGGACTACCGGGGAGCTGTTTTTT. Encoded protein: CASSKGTTGELFF.

The rearrangement uses TRBV5-1 and TRBJ2-1; D ambiguous. Trimming shortened V by 0 bases and J by 0 bases, and 10 bases separated the two germline ends. This CDR3 has 16 amino acids. Per germline, CDR1 SGHRS and CDR2 YFSETQ. CDR3 in amino acids: CASSLDGPSSYNEQFF. The CDR3, as DNA: TGCGCCAGCAGCTTGGACGGACCCAGCTCCTACAATGAGCAGTTCTTC.

The chain links TRBV4-3 to TRBJ1-3; weak D call: TRBD1 (5 bases). With 1 base removed from V and 0 bases from J, the gap between germline ends came to 10 bases. The CDR3 loop spans 16 amino acids. Per germline, CDR1 LGHNA and CDR2 YSLEER. In nucleotides, the CDR3 is TGCGCCAGCAGCCAAGCCATTGGGGGCTCTGGAAACACCATATATTTT. This gives the protein CASSQAIGGSGNTIYF.

V usage is TRBV6-5 and J usage is TRBJ2-2; D remains unclear. V was pared by 0 bases and J by 6 bases, with 14 bases between. The CDR3 is made up of 16 amino acids. CDR1 and CDR2 from the germline V gene are MNHEY and SVGAGI. The CDR3 is CASSYSWPPYSGELFF. The CDR3 DNA is TGTGCCAGCAGTTACTCGTGGCCCCCGTACTCCGGGGAGCTGTTTTTT.

The chain carries TRBV5-1 and TRBJ2-3; 7 bases align to TRBD2. V gave up 1 base and J gave up 2 bases; unmatched junction bases: 7. This CDR3 spans 16 amino acids. The germline V gene has CDR1 SGHRS and CDR2 YFSETQ. The CDR3 spells CASSLPLLAYTDTQYF. CDR3 nucleotides: TGCGCCAGCAGCTTGCCCTTACTAGCGTACACAGATACGCAGTATTTT.

This chain links TRBV7-8 with TRBJ2-5; D ambiguous. CDR1 is SGHVS and CDR2 is FQNEAQ in the germline V gene. V lost 7 bases and J lost 4, with 10 bases in between. This CDR3 region has 12 residues. The CDR3 sequence is CASIQLGETQYF. CDR3 DNA: TGTGCCAGCATTCAGTTGGGAGAGACCCAGTACTTC.

The chain uses TRBV9 and TRBJ2-5; 8 positions agree with TRBD2. From germline, CDR1 is SGDLS and CDR2 YYNGEE. The CDR3 runs 14 residues. With V trimmed by 0 bases and J by 5 bases, 3 bases remained unmatched. Written as DNA, the CDR3 is TGTGCCAGCAGCGTAGGATCTAGCGGGGAGACCCAGTACTTC. It is translated as CASSVGSSGETQYF.

The V and J genes are TRBV12-5 and TRBJ2-6, with D unclear. CDR1 is LGHNT, CDR2 FRNRAP, per germline. The V end was cut by 1 base, the J end by 0 bases, with 4 bases between. CDR3 size: 15 residues. The DNA of the CDR3 is TGTGCTAGTGGTTTGGGGCGCTCTGGGGCCAACGTCCTGACTTTC. It is translated as CASGLGRSGANVLTF.

V is TRBV5-1 and J is TRBJ2-7; possible D gene TRBD1, 5 bases. Germline V gene lookup returns CDR1 SGHRS and CDR2 YFSETQ. This CDR3 comprises 14 residues. Between the trimmed V and J ends, which lost 4 bases and 5 bases, there was a span of 16 bases. The CDR3 loop reads CASSKQAVGNEQYF. The CDR3 DNA follows: TGCGCCAGCAGCAAACAGGCGGTGGGCAACGAGCAGTACTTC.

The V gene is TRBV7-9, the J gene TRBJ1-6; 9 positions match TRBD1. CDR3 size: 16 residues. V was clipped by 2 bases and J by 10 bases; unmatched bases: 9. CDR1 is SEHNR and CDR2 is FQNEAQ in the germline V gene (reference sequence). The CDR3 sequence is CASSLTQQGAKSPLHF. CDR3 in DNA: TGTGCCAGCAGCTTAACCCAACAGGGGGCAAAGTCACCCCTCCACTTT.

The chain carries TRBV6-5 and TRBJ1-3; D might be TRBD1 (6 bases). There are 14 residues in the CDR3. Trimming removed 5 bases from V and 1 base from J, with 9 bases in between. Germline loops: CDR1 MNHEY, CDR2 SVGAGI. CDR3 in amino acids: CASSKGGSGNTIYF. The CDR3 DNA follows: TGTGCCAGCAGTAAAGGGGGGTCTGGAAACACCATATATTTT.

The chain links TRBV6-1 to TRBJ2-5; possible D gene TRBD1, 6 bases. Germline values: CDR1 MNHNS, CDR2 SASEGT. V lost 0 bases to trimming and J lost 4 bases, with 15 bases between them. The CDR3 loop spans 16 amino acids. The CDR3 loop reads CASSEAGTGKGETQYF. Written as DNA, the CDR3 is TGTGCCAGCAGTGAAGCGGGTACAGGGAAAGGAGAGACCCAGTACTTC.

V is TRBV18 and J is TRBJ2-7; 12 bases fit TRBD2. CDR1 KGHSH and CDR2 LQKENI come from the germline V gene. The CDR3 consists of 14 residues. Trimming cost V 0 bases and J 6 bases; bases outside gene matches: 0. The CDR3 loop reads CASSPPTSGSEQYF. CDR3 nucleotide sequence: TGTGCCAGCTCACCACCGACTAGCGGGAGCGAGCAGTACTTC.

This rearrangement joins TRBV11-2 to TRBJ2-7; D might be TRBD1 (7 bases). This CDR3 contains 14 residues. V was shortened by 4 bases and J by 6 bases, with 16 bases between the two germline ends. Germline V gene lookup returns CDR1 SGHAT and CDR2 FQNNGV. CDR3 in amino acids: CASSSRFQGGEQYF. DNA for the CDR3: TGTGCCAGCAGCTCGAGATTCCAGGGGGGCGAGCAGTACTTC.

This chain connects TRBV7-2 to TRBJ2-1, with 7 positions matching TRBD2. Germline V gene data show CDR1 as SGHTA and CDR2 as FQGNSA. The CDR3 loop spans 16 amino acids. J was trimmed by 6 bases and V by 5 bases; bases with no gene match: 13. The CDR3 sequence: CASSPPGRDYFNEQFF. CDR3 coding DNA: TGTGCCAGCAGCCCTCCCGGCCGGGACTATTTCAATGAGCAGTTCTTC.